Below are 13 T cell receptor beta chains sequenced from a single sample in a study of T cell responses to AZD1222 COVID-19 vaccine. Only in-frame clones appear in the TCRdb table, and some are missing; sequencing was by immunoSEQ multiplex PCR. Seen here are 150,000 or so clones, under 95% observed once, and the top ten hold 1.9%. The sample was peripheral blood, taken on day 0 of AZD1222 vaccination. The origin of the receptors is an adult in good health.

The chain joins TRBV5-4 to TRBJ2-7, with D possibly TRBD1 on 5 matching bases. Germline CDR1 is SGHNT and CDR2 is YYREEE (reference sequence). The CDR3 has 14 amino acids. With 2 bases removed from V and 5 bases from J, the gap between germline ends came to 14 bases. DNA for the CDR3: TGTGCCAGCAGCTTTCGACAGCAAGGCGACGAGCAGTACTTC. This sequence encodes CASSFRQQGDEQYF. The entire variable domain, with the rest obtained from reference TRBV5-4 and TRBJ2-7, is as follows: ETGVTQSPTHLIKTRGQQVTLRCSSQSGHNTVSWYQQALGQGPQFIFQYYREEENGRGNFPPRFSGLQFPNYSSELNVNALELDDSALYLCASSFRQQGDEQYFGPGTRLTVT.

V usage is TRBV9 and J usage is TRBJ2-7, with D perhaps matching TRBD1 or TRBD2 (5 bases each). The V end was cut by 0 bases, the J end by 5 bases, with 15 bases between. Germline V gene data show CDR1 as SGDLS and CDR2 as YYNGEE. The CDR3 is made up of 15 amino acids. CDR3 region: CASSVEGAPGNEQYF. In DNA, the CDR3 is TGTGCCAGCAGCGTAGAAGGGGCACCGGGGAACGAGCAGTACTTC.

V is TRBV7-8 and J is TRBJ2-7, with D possibly TRBD1 on 5 matching bases. V was trimmed by 1 base and J by 8 bases, leaving 9 bases between them. This CDR3 is 12 amino acids long. The V gene's germline CDR1 is SGHVS and CDR2 FQNEAQ. The CDR3 nucleotides are TGTGCCAGCAGCTTAGTGCAGGGAAAGCAGTACTTC. Its translation is CASSLVQGKQYF.

The chain links TRBV5-6 to TRBJ1-2; D not resolved. CDR1 is SGHDT and CDR2 is YYEEEE in the germline V gene. The V and J ends lost 2 bases and 2 bases respectively, with 10 bases between them. This CDR3 has 14 residues. CDR3 amino acids: CASSFGEQNYGYTF. CDR3 sequence (DNA): TGTGCCAGCAGCTTCGGGGAACAGAACTATGGCTACACCTTC. The full variable domain, rest sourced from reference TRBV5-6 and TRBJ1-2, is DAGVTQSPTHLIKTRGQQVTLRCSPKSGHDTVSWYQQALGQGPQFIFQYYEEEERQRGNFPDRFSGHQFPNYSSELNVNALLLGDSALYLCASSFGEQNYGYTFGSGTRLTVV.

The chain uses TRBV5-6 and TRBJ2-1; D possibly uses TRBD1 or TRBD2 (5 bases each). CDR1 is SGHDT, CDR2 YYEEEE, per germline. This CDR3 has 15 residues. Trimming stripped 3 bases from V and 3 bases from J, with 13 bases between. CDR3 coding DNA: TGTGCCAGCAGCTCCTCCGGGACGAACTACAATGAGCAGTTCTTC. It specifies CASSSSGTNYNEQFF.

This sequence joins TRBV9 and TRBJ1-2, with D uncertain. V was shortened by 4 bases and J by 0 bases, with 10 bases between the two germline ends. Germline CDR1 and CDR2: SGDLS and YYNGEE. This CDR3 comprises 14 residues. The CDR3 DNA follows: TGTGCCAGCAGCAGACGGACCCCTAACTATGGCTACACCTTC. Amino acid sequence: CASSRRTPNYGYTF.

This chain links TRBV21-1 with TRBJ1-2. TRBV21-1 is assigned pseudogene status. The CDR3 runs to 15 residues. CDR3 nucleotide sequence: TGTGCCAGCAGCGGGGCAGGGAGCCTCTTCTATGGCTACACCTTC. Translation gives CASSGAGSLFYGYTF.

V usage is TRBV24-1 and J usage is TRBJ2-1; either TRBD1 or TRBD2 may supply D (6 bases each). Germline V gene data show CDR1 as KGHDR and CDR2 as SFDVKD. This CDR3 comprises 16 residues. Trimming pared 2 bases from V and 5 bases from J, leaving 15 bases between. CDR3 sequence: CATSDSGTGAHNEQFF. CDR3 bases: TGTGCCACCAGTGATTCTGGGACGGGGGCCCACAATGAGCAGTTCTTC.

For the CDR3, the DNA is TGTGCCAGCAGCTTAGCGGCGACGGGGACCTACGAGCAGTACTTC. It is translated as CASSLAATGTYEQYF. The chain is built from TRBV11-1 and TRBJ2-7; tentative D call: TRBD2 (5 bases). CDR1 and CDR2 from the germline V gene are SGHAT and FQDESV (reference sequence). V gave up 0 bases and J gave up 2 bases, with 11 bases separating them. This CDR3 has 15 residues. The complete variable domain, with remaining parts taken from reference TRBV11-1 and TRBJ2-7, reads EAEVAQSPRYKITEKSQAVAFWCDPISGHATLYWYRQILGQGPELLVQFQDESVVDDSQLPKDRFSAERLKGVDSTLKIQPAELGDSAMYLCASSLAATGTYEQYFGPGTRLTVT.

The V call is TRBV10-1, the J call TRBJ2-7; D is possibly TRBD1 (5 bases). The CDR3 is 13 amino acids. Deletions cut 5 bases from V and 2 bases from J, with 10 bases between. The germline gives CDR1 WNHNN, CDR2 SYGVQD (reference sequence). Here the CDR3 reads CASSPDSPYEQYF. For the CDR3, the DNA is TGCGCCAGCAGTCCTGACAGCCCCTACGAGCAGTACTTC.

This chain uses TRBV25-1 with TRBJ1-1; a possible D gene is TRBD1 (5 bases). V was shortened by 3 bases and J by 4 bases, with 18 bases between the two germline ends. CDR1 and CDR2 (germline): MGHDK, SYGVNS. There are 16 residues in the CDR3. In DNA, the CDR3 is TGTGCCAGCAGTGACAGTTCCGGGACCTTGGGCACTGAAGCTTTCTTT. Its translation is CASSDSSGTLGTEAFF.

The V gene is TRBV3-1 (or the pseudogene TRBV3-2), the J gene TRBJ2-4; 14 bases fit TRBD2. The CDR3 is 16 residues long. Germline trimming cut 2 bases from V and 5 bases from J; bases unmatched to any gene: 2. Looked up from germline, CDR1 is LGHDT and CDR2 is YNNKEL (reference sequence). CDR3: CASSQLTSGRENIQYF. In DNA form, the CDR3 reads TGTGCCAGCAGCCAACTGACTAGCGGGAGGGAAAACATTCAGTACTTC.

This clone was seen just once. This chain joins TRBV2 and TRBJ1-5; D not certain. This CDR3 has 14 residues. V lost 4 bases and J lost 4, with 11 bases in between. In germline, CDR1 is SNHLY, CDR2 FYNNEI. The CDR3 region is CASSGEQPNQPQHF. CDR3 sequence (DNA): TGTGCCAGCAGTGGCGAACAGCCTAATCAGCCCCAGCATTTT.